This T cell receptor beta chain originates from a study of CD8+CD57+ T cells in acquired aplastic anemia. Looking at the study overall: Sorting CD4+ and CD8+ cells gave DNA averaging approximately 3 ug.

It was patients with CD8+CD57+ cell expansion by flow cytometry who were chosen for sequencing. Every patient presented with severe acquired aplastic anemia. CDR3 length equals 13 residues. Deletions cut 10 bases from V and 3 bases from J, with 16 bases between. Germline V gene data show CDR1 as MNHNS and CDR2 as SASEGT. TCR beta VDJ and CDR3 were profiled, and genomic DNA was the template. One entry per CDR3 protein results from TCRdb running MiXCR on the reads. The repertoire holds fewer than 80,000 distinct CDR3 sequences, with less than 85% as singletons. Regarding this clonotype: Its target is unknown.

Overall study findings and caveats: Overlap between patients and controls comprised about 28 CD8+ CDR3 sequences. Patients and controls were not found to differ significantly in CD8+ Simpson's diversity.

The clonotype was recovered from a human donor with aplastic anemia. The sample was sorted CD4+, CD8+, or CD8+CD57+ T cells (not recorded which) from PBMCs. The chain employs TRBV6-1 and TRBJ2-7, with D tentatively TRBD1 or TRBD2 (5 bases each). The CDR3 DNA is TGTGCCATCCTGTCGGGGACCATCTACGAGCAGTACTTC. The encoded protein is CAILSGTIYEQYF.